This TCR beta chain derives from a study of siplizumab effects on memory and regulatory T cells. Study conclusions and caveats: Under siplizumab, an average roughly 69% of mappable alloreactive CD4+ clones were Treg-derived, compared with roughly 27% in controls.

Clones were read by immunoSEQ multiplex PCR, and TCRdb kept only the in-frame ones, dropping some. The table includes more than 85,000 clones, around 92% detected once. A note on this clone: The antigen remains unidentified.

CDR1 is SGHRS, CDR2 YFSETQ, per germline. The CDR3 is 15 residues long. The J segment lost 0 bases and the V segment lost 6 bases, leaving 8 bases of the junction unmatched. V and J are TRBV5-1 and TRBJ2-5, with 7 bases fitting TRBD1. The sequence came from a human donor in good health. Some clones in this sample may be carry-over from other donors' samples. Sequencing input: CD4+ T cells sorted from blood. CDR3 coding DNA: TGCGCCAGCACCTTACAGGGGATAAACCAAGAGACCCAGTACTTC. Its translation is CASTLQGINQETQYF.